This T cell receptor (beta chain) appears in the sequencing data of a study of cytomegalovirus exposure and HLA in healthy donors (dated by TCRdb to about 2017). Notes on the research overall: In an earlier analysis of 587 of the donors, 276 Gb of sequence data and 90 million to 130 million unique TCR beta sequences from about 180 million T cells were reported. All discovery cohort repertoires had been generated on a single sequencing platform. Across approximately 420 genotyped donors of the cohort, an average of about 240,000 unique TCR beta nucleotide sequences per donor were sequenced, and around 20% of those sequences were non-productive. Along with the approximately 650-subject first cohort, a separate validation cohort of approximately 110 different subjects was used. A later analysis re-analyzed previously published TCR beta repertoires from about 730 donors and added high-resolution HLA genotyping to study TCR occurrence patterns. In the later analysis, no new phenotypic data were used to find candidate immune exposures; instead, reliance was placed on TCR beta sequences and their occurrence across donors. Of the roughly 400 genotyped donors, 75% to 85% were placed in the genetic ancestry cluster associated with self-reported Caucasian donors. A later genetic analysis used genome-wide SNP genotypes for about three fifths of the 666 donors, treating that subset as a discovery cohort. The T cell repertoires of under 750 subjects were profiled by immunosequencing and related to cytomegalovirus serostatus. Typing coverage varied by locus: roughly 629-640 donors for A, B, C, DRB1 and DQB1; more than 500 for DQA1; more than 600 for DPA1; approximately 490 for DPB1. Four or five DR-DQ haplotypes were handled as single units for association and clustering because linkage in the cohort was strong. Donor age, sex, ethnicity and CMV serostatus were compiled alongside the repertoire data. The study aimed to test whether cataloging public T cell receptors could reveal signatures of past pathogen exposure. High-throughput TCR immunosequencing, statistical association of individual TCRs with disease status, and machine learning were combined to predict cytomegalovirus infection status. An early release that covered about 640 HLA-typed donors contained 300 to 350 gigabases of sequencing data and tens of millions of unique TCR sequences. Both class I and class II loci were covered by HLA typing, at four-digit resolution. An earlier analysis of several hundred of the donors applied high-throughput TCR beta sequencing to assess whether each TCR beta V gene segment acted as functional or pseudogenic. Here is what the overall study found, with its caveats: A further reported finding was that TCR beta sequences accurately predicted the HLA-A and HLA-B alleles for most subjects in the first cohort. At a false discovery rate of 0.05, a later analysis linked 15,000 to 20,000 TCR beta sequences to specific HLA alleles. The classifier was reported to diagnose cytomegalovirus status with high specificity and sensitivity in both the original cohort and the validation cohort. In a later genetic analysis, fewer N-insertions in productive TCRs were reported among donors in an Asian-associated ancestry cluster than the roughly 700-donor mean. It was suggested by the authors that the approach could potentially be generalized to other disease states and immunological phenotypes. Because the 87-base-pair reads could not distinguish some IMGT-functional V segments, including TRBV6-2 and TRBV6-3, those segments were excluded. HLA typing was unavailable for some donors at each locus, so association tests used only the typed subset. For the cohort, immune exposure information was limited to CMV serostatus. About 15 rarely observed V segments, including chromosome 9 orphons, were excluded from the earlier analysis of several hundred of the donors because counts were too low. A cluster of highly shared sequence variants was judged likely to be a technical artifact of the sequencing pipeline. Several of the top co-occurrence clusters appeared to be linked to parvovirus B19, influenza, CMV and Epstein-Barr virus, according to a later analysis. In an earlier analysis of fewer than 750 of the donors, most TCR beta V segments were observed in productive rearrangements about 90% or about 30% of the time, broadly matching IMGT annotations. Linkage disequilibrium might explain the correlated functional status among segregating V segments, but an unknown experimental factor could not be excluded. Roughly uniform sequencing depth across donors was assumed in presence/absence analyses, although this assumption may not hold. In a later analysis, most CMV-associated TCR beta chains were found to appear HLA-restricted, with HLA associations seemingly driven largely by CMV exposure. The cohort was sequenced for TCR beta chains only, and without alpha or paired-chain data the features that could be detected were limited. Across donors, most TCR sequences were observed very rarely, whereas some public TCRs were present in many individuals. Three of the identified cytomegalovirus-associated TCR beta chains were confirmed in vitro to be specific for cytomegalovirus antigens. A later genetic analysis associated a missense DCLRE1C variant with V-gene and J-gene trimming of TCR beta chains, and an independent cohort replicated the association. Strong co-occurrence of HLA alleles, especially DR and DQ, made assigning TCR associations to individual alleles difficult. In the study, approximately 150 TCR beta chains were listed as associated with cytomegalovirus. A later analysis found that TCR association rates varied across HLA loci, with DRB1 alleles showing the most associated TCRs and HLA-C alleles the fewest. A later analysis found that HLA-associated TCR beta chains were more clonally expanded and had lower generation probabilities than equally common non-associated chains.

Remarks on this clone: The target of this receptor is not known. No base-level quality is on record; no much larger clone is a single base apart.

The cohort consisted of 650 to 850 healthy bone marrow donors. At the time of sampling, every cohort member was nominally healthy, though immune exposures that went unrecorded were likely present. The donor was CMV seropositive and belonged to the group of 250 to 300 seropositive cohort members. Each donor provided a peripheral blood sample, and peripheral blood mononuclear cells were used for TCR beta sequencing. Genomic DNA extraction from the blood cell samples was performed with the Qiagen DNeasy Blood Extraction Kit. Libraries were built with the immunoSEQ multiplex PCR assay. A mixture of 60 forward primers for TCR Vbeta segments and 13 reverse primers for TCR Jbeta segments was used in the multiplex PCR. Amplification of the CDR3 region of rearranged TCR beta genes was performed with a multiplex PCR assay on genomic DNA. The Illumina HiSeq System was used to sequence the amplified TCR beta libraries as 87-base-pair reads. Per the source publication's procedure: Across the roughly 600 repertoires, a later analysis counted tens of millions of unique TCR beta chains, 8.5 million to 12 million of which were shared by at least two donors. A nearest-neighbor algorithm error-corrected the raw reads and collapsed the reads into unique sequences, merging closely related sequences to remove PCR and sequencing errors. V, D and J gene segments were assigned by aligning CDR3 sequences to IMGT reference sequences. For a sequence to be retained, a match of at least six nucleotides to both a V gene segment and a J gene segment was required. Rearrangements were classified as productive when the CDR3 lacked stop codons and remained in frame with V and J, and all other rearrangements were classified as non-productive. Following IMGT convention, CDR3 was defined as the stretch from the second conserved V-encoded cysteine up to the conserved J-encoded phenylalanine. Sequences without an unambiguous match to a single V gene segment were excluded from the earlier analysis of 450 to 650 of the donors. In an earlier analysis of almost 600 of the donors, a V segment was called functional when productive rearrangements were above 56.7%, and segregating when the standard deviation between donors exceeded 5%. A statistical classification framework was developed to diagnose cytomegalovirus status using the catalog of TCR beta chain sequences. A later analysis assigned V and J genes by comparing TCR nucleotide sequences with IMGT/GENE-DB human TR gene sequences. In a later analysis, CDR3 sequences and most-parsimonious VDJ recombination scenarios were assigned using the TCRdist pipeline. In a later analysis, every TCR beta chain was defined by the combination of its CDR3 amino acid sequence and its V-gene family, and reads without a unique V-gene family were dropped. As a way to deal with suspected cross-contamination and a sequencing artifact, a later analysis dropped 500 to 700 nucleotide sequences that were highly shared and had low generation probability. In a later analysis, a clonal expansion index for each public chain was calculated from normalized within-repertoire ranks of inferred template counts. In a later analysis, generation probabilities were computed using a VDJ recombination model fitted to out-of-frame rearrangements, and the results were checked against IGoR. A later analysis scored TCR-TCR, TCR-HLA and TCR-CMV co-occurrence with hypergeometric tests, applying a repertoire-size bias correction to TCR pairs. To estimate false discovery rates, a later analysis permuted the HLA or CMV assignments 20 times. In a later analysis, co-occurring TCRs were grouped using DBSCAN, with TCRdist sequence similarity added in when clustering inside HLA-allele-positive subsets. Co-occurrence clustering excluded repertoires with fewer than 30,000 or more than 120,000 public chains, plus five with anomalous nucleotide sharing. TCRdb holds this immuneACCESS table with in-frame rearrangements only. Some clones are missing; in checked studies, unresolved V genes explain under half, and the rest has no known cause. V and J calls and clone size come straight from that table; D and trimming were deduced from the DNA. A total of approximately 99,000 clones appear in this sample, 79% of them only once. About 3.1% of the sample belongs to the ten largest clones.

CDR1 and CDR2 are read off the germline V gene as SNHLY and FYNNEI. The trim is 11 bases for V and 6 bases for J, with a gap of 17 bases between the germline ends. Including the terminal cysteine and phenylalanine, the CDR3 comprises 12 residues. The read is trimmed to its CDR3 DNA, 36 bases read in frame from base 1. The chain is made from TRBV2 and TRBJ2-7; TRBD1 is possibly the D segment (6 matching bases). Sequenced sample: PBMCs. The source is a male donor in good health and CMV-seropositive. The CDR3 amino acid sequence is: CAARQDRGEQYF. The nucleotide sequence reads TGTGCCGCAAGACAGGACCGGGGCGAGCAGTACTTC.